This TCR beta chain was sequenced during a study of blood T cell repertoires in COVID-19. Across the study: Nucleic acid was either cDNA or gDNA, and it came from T cells, B-cell-depleted T cells, or PBMCs.

V shed 1 base, J shed 10 bases, and the junction held 5 bases outside the gene matches. Germline loops: CDR1 SGHTA, CDR2 FQGNSA. This CDR3 comprises 15 residues. The method was immunoSEQ multiplex PCR; TCRdb's version includes in-frame clones alone and lacks a portion of them. Among over 90,000 clones listed, more than 70% were seen once. The clonotype originates from a human donor in a cohort sampled during active COVID-19. The sample taken for sequencing was peripheral blood. V and J are TRBV7-2 and TRBJ1-6; 9 nucleotides match TRBD1. The CDR3 sequence is CASSLVDRGNSPLHF. The CDR3 nucleotides are TGTGCCAGCAGCTTAGTCGACAGGGGGAACTCACCCCTCCACTTT. The full variable domain, completed using reference TRBV7-2 and TRBJ1-6, is GAGVSQSPSNKVTEKGKDVELRCDPISGHTALYWYRQSLGQGLEFLIYFQGNSAPDKSGLPSDRFSAERTGGSVSTLTIQRTQQEDSAVYLCASSLVDRGNSPLHFGNGTRLTVT.